This T cell receptor beta chain was retrieved from a study of identical twins. This clonotype has just a few counts. The V gene's germline CDR1 is SQVTM and CDR2 ANQGSEA. The V and J ends lost 7 bases and 1 base respectively, with 14 bases between them. The CDR3 is made up of 13 amino acids. TCRdb reprocessed the 5' RACE reads with MiXCR, giving one entry per CDR3 protein. The sample has about 660,000 distinct CDR3 sequences, 8.5% to 9.5% seen once. The data were also submitted as part of a second study, on yellow fever vaccine responses in identical twins.

This sequence was found in a woman younger than 30 in good health. J is TRBJ2-7 and V is TRBV29-1, with D possibly called TRBD1 or TRBD2 (5 bases each). The sample was PBMCs. The CDR3 sequence: CSGGEGPSYEQYF. The CDR3 nucleotides read TGCAGCGGGGGAGAGGGACCTTCCTACGAGCAGTACTTC.